Below are 18 T cell receptor beta chains sequenced from a single sample in a study of shared clonotypes between healthy human individuals. The table came from immunoSEQ multiplex PCR; TCRdb's copy has only in-frame clones and leaves some out. The sample holds about 470,000 clones, roughly 80% seen once. Source material: PBMCs. Receptors were obtained from a woman between 40 and 55 years old in good health. Some clones in this sample may be carry-over from other donors' samples.

J is TRBJ2-7 and V is TRBV20-1, with D tentatively TRBD1 (6 bases). The CDR3 totals 11 residues. Trimming removed 2 bases at V and 9 bases at J, with 11 bases between. CDR1 and CDR2 (germline): DFQATT, SNEGSKA (reference sequence). The CDR3 DNA is TGCAGTGCTAGACAGGGGTTAGGGCAGTACTTC. This gives the protein CSARQGLGQYF.

This clone was observed a single time. This chain joins TRBV29-1 and TRBJ2-1; no clear D gene. This CDR3 has 15 amino acids. The germline V gene has CDR1 SQVTM and CDR2 ANQGSEA. Trimming left V 5 bases short and J 0 bases short, with 14 bases between. CDR3 in amino acids: CSVRIQSSSYNEQFF. CDR3 DNA: TGCAGCGTTCGGATTCAAAGTAGCTCCTACAATGAGCAGTTCTTC.

In its sample, this clone was seen once. The chain links TRBV2 to TRBJ2-4; 11 nucleotides line up with TRBD1. The CDR3 totals 14 residues. Germline V gene data show CDR1 as SNHLY and CDR2 as FYNNEI. Trimming took 8 bases from V and 8 from J; bases not matched to a gene: 8. The CDR3 loop is CASATGTGGDIQYF. The CDR3 nucleotides read TGTGCCAGCGCGACCGGGACAGGGGGGGACATTCAGTACTTC.

This chain links TRBV30 with TRBJ1-2; 10 nucleotides match TRBD1. CDR1 is GTSNPN and CDR2 is SVGIG in the germline V gene (reference sequence). The V gene end was trimmed by 1 base and the J gene end by 6 bases; junction bases not matched to a gene: 5. This CDR3 spans 14 amino acids. The CDR3: CAWSADRGPHGYTF. As DNA, the CDR3 is TGTGCCTGGAGTGCCGACAGGGGGCCCCATGGCTACACCTTC.

The chain is built from TRBV27 and TRBJ2-4; 11 bases match TRBD2. This CDR3 is built from 19 residues. Germline CDR1 MNHEY, CDR2 SMNVEV (reference sequence). The ends lost 3 bases at V and 8 bases at J; junction bases unmatched: 18. CDR3 coding DNA: TGTGCCAGCAGTTTCCCCCACCTCGGACTAGCGGGCCCCCGGGACATTCAGTACTTC. Translated: CASSFPHLGLAGPRDIQYF.

Comment on this clone: Other DNA sequences of this sample code for an identical CDR3. The chain couples TRBV7-2 to TRBJ2-3; the D is unclear. From germline, CDR1 is SGHTA and CDR2 FQGNSA. This CDR3 is built from 13 residues. Trimming took 1 base from V and 3 from J, leaving 5 bases between them. The CDR3 loop reads CASSLGPTDTQYF. As DNA, the CDR3 is TGTGCCAGCAGCTTAGGACCGACAGATACGCAGTATTTT.

The chain uses TRBV7-2 and TRBJ2-3; D remains ambiguous. Germline assignment: CDR1 SGHTA and CDR2 FQGNSA. V dropped 0 bases and J dropped 1 base, with 5 bases sitting between them. This CDR3 spans 14 amino acids. The DNA of the CDR3 is TGTGCCAGCAGCTTAGCGCGCGGCACAGATACGCAGTATTTT. Encoded protein: CASSLARGTDTQYF.

V is TRBV29-1 and J is TRBJ1-4; D is unresolved. There are 11 residues in the CDR3. Germline CDR1 and CDR2: SQVTM and ANQGSEA. Deletions cut 6 bases from V and 7 bases from J, with 9 bases between. The CDR3 protein is CSVPAGEKLFF. The CDR3 nucleotides are TGCAGCGTCCCCGCGGGTGAAAAACTGTTTTTT.

This chain joins TRBV13 and TRBJ2-1; 8 bases are a match to TRBD2. The germline V gene has CDR1 PRHDT and CDR2 FYEKMQ (reference sequence). This CDR3 is built from 17 residues. V was clipped by 5 bases and J by 2 bases; unmatched bases: 11. In DNA, the CDR3 is TGTGCCAGCAGCCCAGGAGGGACGGGAGGGACCTACAATGAGCAGTTCTTC. This gives the protein CASSPGGTGGTYNEQFF.

This rearrangement joins TRBV5-8 to TRBJ2-2, with 11 bases matching TRBD2. CDR1 and CDR2 from the germline V gene are SGHTS and YDEGEE. V trimming: 9 bases; J trimming: 7 bases; junction bases outside the gene matches: 8. CDR3 size: 14 residues. CDR3 sequence reads: CATTSGRVFGELFF. The CDR3 coding sequence is TGTGCCACTACTAGCGGGAGAGTTTTCGGGGAGCTGTTTTTT.

J is TRBJ1-1 and V is TRBV7-3; D gene ambiguous. The CDR3 consists of 13 residues. Looked up from germline, CDR1 is SGHTA and CDR2 is FQGTGA. Trimming cost V 5 bases and J 2 bases, with 9 bases left between them. The CDR3 nucleotides read TGTGCCAGCAGCGCCCAGGTAAACACTGAAGCTTTCTTT. This codes for CASSAQVNTEAFF. Variable domain in full (rest from reference TRBV7-3 and TRBJ1-1): GAGVSQTPSNKVTEKGKYVELRCDPISGHTALYWYRQSLGQGPEFLIYFQGTGAADDSGLPNDRFFAVRPEGSVSTLKIQRTERGDSAVYLCASSAQVNTEAFFGQGTRLTVV.

Concerning this clone: Other DNA sequences in this sample translate to the same CDR3. The CDR3 sequence: CASSGLAGGPTGELFF. CDR3 DNA: TGTGCCAGCAGCGGACTAGCGGGAGGGCCCACCGGGGAGCTGTTTTTT. The gene calls are TRBV5-6 and TRBJ2-2, with 15 bases matching TRBD2. Unmatched junction bases numbered 2, after V lost 4 bases and J lost 4 bases. This CDR3 contains 16 residues. Germline V gene sequence: CDR1 SGHDT, CDR2 YYEEEE.

Regarding this clone: The same CDR3 arises from other DNA sequences in this sample as well. J is TRBJ2-5 and V is TRBV19; D ambiguous. The CDR3 spans 11 residues. Germline V gene data show CDR1 as LNHDA and CDR2 as SQIVND (reference sequence). The V end was cut by 3 bases, the J end by 5 bases, with 4 bases between. This CDR3 reads CASSMEETQYF. For the CDR3, the DNA is TGTGCCAGTAGTATGGAGGAGACCCAGTACTTC.

The chain employs TRBV28 and TRBJ2-7; TRBD2 matches at 9 bases. The germline V gene has CDR1 MDHEN and CDR2 SYDVKM. CDR3 length: 15 amino acids. V was clipped by 6 bases and J by 1 base; unmatched bases: 7. The DNA for the CDR3 is TGTGCCAGCAGGGAATTAAGCGGGAGGTCCTACGAGCAGTACTTC. Translated: CASRELSGRSYEQYF. Using reference TRBV28 and TRBJ2-7 for the parts outside the CDR3, the full variable domain is DVKVTQSSRYLVKRTGEKVFLECVQDMDHENMFWYRQDPGLGLRLIYFSYDVKMKEKGDIPEGYSVSREKKERFSLILESASTNQTSMYLCASRELSGRSYEQYFGPGTRLTVT.

CDR3 sequence (DNA): TGTGCCAGCAGCTTAGATGGGGGTAGCGGGACAGGAAATTCCGGGGAGCTGTTTTTT. Its translation: CASSLDGGSGTGNSGELFF. This chain links TRBV7-2 with TRBJ2-2, with D possibly called TRBD1 or TRBD2 (8 bases each). Per the germline V gene, CDR1 is SGHTA and CDR2 is FQGNSA. Trimming pared 1 base from V and 6 bases from J, leaving 24 bases between. CDR3 length: 19 amino acids.

The rearrangement links TRBV12-1 to TRBJ2-4; the D call of TRBD1 is as the table states it, not checked on the DNA. TRBV12-1 is reported as a pseudogene. CDR3 length equals 19 residues. The CDR3 here is CASSFESGQLIVAKNIQYF. The DNA for the CDR3 is TGTGCCAGCAGCTTTGAATCGGGACAGTTAATAGTAGCCAAAAACATTCAGTACTTC.

The chain uses TRBV7-3 and TRBJ2-1; 7 nucleotides align to TRBD1. CDR1 is SGHTA and CDR2 is FQGTGA in the germline V gene. The CDR3 sequence is 12 residues long. V was pared by 6 bases and J by 7 bases, with 3 bases of the junction left unmatched. In DNA form, the CDR3 reads TGTGCCAGCAGTCAACAGGGGAATGAGCAGTTCTTC. Encoded protein: CASSQQGNEQFF.

The chain joins TRBV29-1 to TRBJ1-4; D possibly corresponds to TRBD1 (6 bases). The V and J ends lost 1 base and 7 bases respectively, with 10 bases between them. CDR1 SQVTM and CDR2 ANQGSEA come from the germline V gene. The CDR3 consists of 13 residues. CDR3 coding DNA: TGCAGCGTTGAAGCGGGGGCCGCTGAAAAACTGTTTTTT. The encoded protein is CSVEAGAAEKLFF.